This TCR beta chain was identified in a study of radiotherapy plus CTLA-4 blockade in lung cancer. Alongside CTLA-4 blockade with ipilimumab, patients with chemo-refractory metastatic non-small-cell lung cancer received focal radiation. The CDR3 spans 17 residues. V shed 5 bases, J shed 6 bases, and the junction held 18 bases outside the gene matches. Germline lookup yields CDR1 SNHLY and CDR2 FYNNEI. TCRdb keeps only in-frame clones here, not all; method: immunoSEQ multiplex PCR. The data contain around 38,000 clones, 65% to 90% of them seen just once; the ten biggest clones take up roughly 23%. The gene calls are TRBV2 and TRBJ1-1; 7 nucleotides agree with TRBD1. The receptor comes from a human donor with non-small cell lung cancer whose response to radiotherapy plus ipilimumab could not be evaluated. The sequenced sample was peripheral blood, obtained from a patient treated with radiotherapy plus ipilimumab. CDR3 in DNA: TGTGCCAGCAGTTCTCCTTGGACCACAGGGGACGGGGCTGAAGCTTTCTTT. Translating gives CASSSPWTTGDGAEAFF.